This TCR beta chain was sequenced in a study of CD4 T cells in relation to SARS-CoV-2 and coronaviruses (dated by TCRdb to 2020 to 2022). A note on the overall study: Shared crossreactive spike epitopes were mapped to their HLA restriction using patient-derived lymphoblastoid cell lines. A different, Illumina-based TCR-beta assay was used to sequence expansion assays from other donors in the study. The Adaptive Biotechnologies TCR-sequencing kit was used to sequence samples from a few pre-COVID donors and the naive versus memory experiments, whereas other data were Illumina-based. Memory CD4+ T cell crossreactivity between SARS-CoV-2 and common cold coronavirus spike proteins was assessed at the TCR clonotype level in the study.

Points on this clone: Its antigen is unknown. Within one base of it there is no much larger clone, and no base qualities were kept.

CD4+ T cells from unexposed donors were collected before the COVID-19 pandemic (2011-2018). Naive and memory CD4+ T cells were separated from cryopreserved PBMCs through CD4 enrichment, which was followed by EasySep naive CD4+ T cell enrichment. The leukapheresis product for the unexposed donors was obtained through commercial purchase. Ficoll-Paque PLUS gradient centrifugation was used to isolate PBMCs from leukapheresis product or whole blood. PBMCs were either cryopreserved at -140°C or used fresh in the expansion assay. The QIAamp Micro DNA Kit was used to extract genomic DNA from the CD4+ T cells. Broader findings and caveats from the paper: Naive versus memory sequencing indicated that memory recall responses, rather than primary responses primed during culture, are detected by the assay. Small numbers of patients and of tested TCRs limited the study. Crossreactive clones showed significantly weaker SARS-CoV-2-driven expansion than monoreactive clones, consistent with antigenic imprinting. Because no donor provided both pre-pandemic and post-infection samples, tracing the source of pre-existing responses was limited. In about 71% of donors, memory CD4+ clonotypes turned up that crossrecognized SARS-CoV-2 and at least one common cold coronavirus spike. Because the crossreactivity analysis focused on spike protein, crossreactivity against other viral proteins was not assessed.

Uncultured naive and memory CD4+ T cell DNA received deep-resolution immunoSEQ TCR-beta sequencing. Processing in the source paper ran as follows. During preprocessing, nonproductive sequences were removed, along with CDR3s that did not begin with C, did not end with F or W, or were shorter than 7 amino acids. Cultured and uncultured naive and memory CD4+ repertoires were searched for CDR3s previously identified as spike- and CEF-reactive. Pairwise Levenshtein distance, computed with the stringdist R package after three terminal residues were trimmed from each end, was used as the measure of CDR3 homology. The immuneACCESS repertoire file appears here via TCRdb, limited to in-frame rearrangements. These files lack a portion of the clones; in checked studies, under half of the deficit traces to unresolved V genes, and the cause of the others is not known. V and J calls and clone size are as listed in that table; D and trimming were resolved from the DNA. Present in this sample are approximately 70,000 clones, approximately 95% of which were seen just once. The top ten constitute 0.2% to 0.25% of the sample.

Material: naive CD4+ T cells from PBMCs. Sample cell subset or site, as interpreted from the label and publication: naive CD4+ T cells isolated by negative enrichment. The clonotype originates from a human donor in good health.

Read as DNA, the sequence is TGTGCCAGCAGCGTGGGGGTGAATCTCCAAGAGACCCAGTACTTC. It codes for CASSVGVNLQETQYF. This chain is built from TRBV9 and TRBJ2-5; the D gene could be TRBD1 or TRBD2, each one agreeing over 5 bases. CDR1 and CDR2 are read off the germline V gene as SGDLS and YYNGEE. At the junction V is shortened by 2 bases and J by 1 base, with 12 bases in between. Including cysteine and phenylalanine, the CDR3 has 15 amino acids. Only the CDR3 DNA stays, 45 bases, in frame from base 1.